These 6 T cell receptor beta chains came from one sample sequenced in a study of blood T cell repertoires in COVID-19. This table comes from immunoSEQ multiplex PCR, and its TCRdb copy is limited to in-frame clones, with some not included. The sample consists of 400,000 to 550,000 clones, about 89% of them appearing once. Sequenced input: peripheral blood. These receptors were obtained from a woman in her 30s with acute or convalescent COVID-19.

This clone was found once. The rearrangement joins TRBV5-1 to TRBJ1-4; TRBD1 agrees at 8 bases. Germline CDR1 and CDR2: SGHRS and YFSETQ. This CDR3 is 15 amino acids long. The junction had 9 bases not matched to a gene; V was cut back by 4 bases and J by 7 bases. CDR3 bases: TGCGCCAGCAGCCCCCAGGGGGCAGCGAGTGAAAAACTGTTTTTT. Translating gives CASSPQGAASEKLFF.

The chain uses TRBV2 and TRBJ2-2, with D uncertain. The V gene's germline CDR1 is SNHLY and CDR2 FYNNEI. Deletions cut 4 bases from V and 4 bases from J, with 10 bases between. The CDR3 is made up of 14 amino acids. The CDR3 loop is CASSVNRPTGELFF. Here the CDR3 DNA reads TGTGCCAGCAGTGTCAACAGACCCACCGGGGAGCTGTTTTTT.

V and J are TRBV5-1 and TRBJ2-7, with D possibly TRBD1 on 6 matching bases. Germline V gene lookup returns CDR1 SGHRS and CDR2 YFSETQ. The CDR3 has 14 residues. The V and J ends lost 4 bases and 0 bases respectively, with 11 bases between them. This CDR3 is CASSVDSRSYEQYF. The CDR3, as DNA: TGCGCCAGCAGCGTGGACAGCCGCTCCTACGAGCAGTACTTC.

The table lists this clone with a few counts. This chain links TRBV19 with TRBJ1-4, with D possibly TRBD1 on 5 matching bases. Trimming shortened V by 6 bases and J by 7 bases, and 27 bases separated the two germline ends. Germline values: CDR1 LNHDA, CDR2 SQIVND (reference sequence). The CDR3 has 18 residues. CDR3 amino acids: CASRPQAGGGLVCEKLFF. CDR3 coding DNA: TGTGCCAGTAGGCCCCAGGCGGGGGGGGGATTGGTGTGTGAAAAACTGTTTTTT.

The chain links TRBV4-1 to TRBJ2-2; 7 bases line up with TRBD1. The CDR3 covers 15 residues. In germline, CDR1 is MGHRA, CDR2 YSYEKL. J lost 5 bases, V lost 4 bases, and 7 bases had no gene match. The CDR3 spells CASSRQSQGTGELFF. The DNA of the CDR3 is TGCGCCAGCAGCCGGCAATCACAGGGGACCGGGGAGCTGTTTTTT.

The genes are TRBV29-1 and TRBJ2-3, with D uncertain. CDR1 is SQVTM and CDR2 is ANQGSEA in the germline V gene. This CDR3 has 13 amino acids. With 4 bases removed from V and 4 bases from J, the gap between germline ends came to 12 bases. The CDR3 reads CSVVNTFADTQYF. CDR3 DNA sequence: TGCAGCGTTGTAAATACATTTGCAGATACGCAGTATTTT.